This T cell receptor (beta chain) is from a study of T cells in Graves' hyperthyroidism and ophthalmopathy. Between the trimmed V and J ends, which lost 1 base and 1 base, there was a span of 8 bases. CDR3 length: 14 amino acids. Germline lookup yields CDR1 SGHKS and CDR2 YYEKEE (reference sequence). What was amplified from RNA transcripts were TCR beta CDR3 regions. The HTBI set primed first-round TCR CDR3 RT-PCR. In TCRdb, the multiplex PCR reads were re-called with MiXCR into one record per CDR3 protein. This sample has some 440,000 distinct CDR3 sequences; roughly 14% occur once, and the top ten carry around 14%. There are many counts of this clonotype.

The sequenced sample was blood. The receptor's source is a young woman with Graves' hyperthyroidism. V usage is TRBV5-5 and J usage is TRBJ1-1; a weak D match, TRBD1 (5 bases). The DNA for the CDR3 is TGTGCCAGCAGCTTGATTCAGGGGAACACTGAAGCTTTCTTT. It is translated as CASSLIQGNTEAFF.